The rows below give T cell receptor beta chains drawn from one sample of a study of cytomegalovirus exposure and HLA in healthy donors. Assay used: immunoSEQ multiplex PCR; TCRdb lists only in-frame clones, some missing. The table includes about 130,000 clones, 80% detected once. The sequencing input was PBMCs. Receptors were obtained from a woman aged 40 to 49 in good health and CMV-seronegative. The CDR3 runs from the conserved cysteine through the conserved F or W. Clone size is given for some rows only: seen once, a few or many times, or a class if the clone is expanded.

J gene: TRBJ2-3
CDR3 length: 17
V gene: TRBV7-9
clone size: -
CDR3 protein: CASSFALLDSRTDTQYF

J gene: TRBJ2-7
CDR3 length: 16
V gene: TRBV7-2
clone size: -
CDR3 protein: CASSLASAGVTYEQYF

J gene: TRBJ1-3
CDR3 length: 15
V gene: TRBV6-1
clone size: -
CDR3 protein: CASSGQPNSGNTIYF

J gene: TRBJ2-4
CDR3 length: 16
V gene: TRBV19
clone size: -
CDR3 protein: CASRPGQGFVKNIQYF

J gene: TRBJ2-2
CDR3 length: 16
V gene: TRBV7-9
clone size: -
CDR3 protein: CASSPSLLGSTGELFF

J gene: TRBJ1-1
CDR3 length: 14
V gene: TRBV5-1
clone size: -
CDR3 protein: CASSQTALNTEAFF

J gene: TRBJ1-2
CDR3 length: 12
V gene: TRBV27
clone size: -
CDR3 protein: CASSSQGVGYTF

J gene: TRBJ2-1
CDR3 length: 14
V gene: TRBV10-3
clone size: -
CDR3 protein: CAISESRTTNEQFF

J gene: TRBJ2-3
CDR3 length: 17
V gene: TRBV7-8
clone size: -
CDR3 protein: CASSVIGTGENTDTQYF

J gene: TRBJ2-2
CDR3 length: 15
V gene: TRBV5-8
clone size: -
CDR3 protein: CASSSGTSFTGELFF

J gene: TRBJ2-2
CDR3 length: 13
V gene: TRBV7-2
clone size: once
CDR3 protein: CASSLAAPGELFF

J gene: TRBJ1-6
CDR3 length: 16
V gene: TRBV4-3
clone size: -
CDR3 protein: CASSQDSAGEGPPLHF

J gene: TRBJ2-3
CDR3 length: 14
V gene: TRBV19
clone size: -
CDR3 protein: CASSIGQGADTQYF

J gene: TRBJ1-2
CDR3 length: 13
V gene: TRBV27
clone size: -
CDR3 protein: CASSQQGNYGYTF

J gene: TRBJ2-7
CDR3 length: 16
V gene: TRBV27
clone size: -
CDR3 protein: CASSPWRGAGAYEQYF

J gene: TRBJ2-5
CDR3 length: 14
V gene: TRBV7-7
clone size: -
CDR3 protein: CASSGRSAPETQYF

J gene: TRBJ1-4
CDR3 length: 14
V gene: TRBV5-1
clone size: -
CDR3 protein: CASSLEGGDEKLFF

J gene: TRBJ2-7
CDR3 length: 13
V gene: TRBV19
clone size: -
CDR3 protein: CASRSGNSYEQYF

J gene: TRBJ2-2
CDR3 length: 11
V gene: TRBV10-2
clone size: -
CDR3 protein: CASGGVGGLFF

J gene: TRBJ2-2
CDR3 length: 15
V gene: TRBV7-9
clone size: -
CDR3 protein: CASQAGTQNTGELFF

J gene: TRBJ1-2
CDR3 length: 14
V gene: TRBV6-5
clone size: few
CDR3 protein: CASSYRGTGGSYTF

J gene: TRBJ1-2
CDR3 length: 15
V gene: TRBV5-8
clone size: -
CDR3 protein: CASSPRDRGQYGYTF

J gene: TRBJ1-3
CDR3 length: 16
V gene: TRBV5-6
clone size: -
CDR3 protein: CASSFNLGQAGNTIYF

J gene: TRBJ2-1
CDR3 length: 16
V gene: TRBV5-1
clone size: -
CDR3 protein: CASSLVGATGYNEQFF

J gene: TRBJ2-7
CDR3 length: 17
V gene: TRBV10-3
clone size: -
CDR3 protein: CAISESTWEGVSNEQYF

J gene: TRBJ1-1
CDR3 length: 14
V gene: TRBV7-9
clone size: once
CDR3 protein: CASSFTGLNTEAFF

J gene: TRBJ1-1
CDR3 length: 14
V gene: TRBV6-1
clone size: -
CDR3 protein: CASRRGQGKAEAFF

J gene: TRBJ2-7
CDR3 length: 15
V gene: TRBV7-8
clone size: -
CDR3 protein: CASSYSDRGSYEQYF

J gene: TRBJ1-6
CDR3 length: 15
V gene: TRBV2
clone size: -
CDR3 protein: CASRAGTVKNSPLHF

J gene: TRBJ1-1
CDR3 length: 16
V gene: TRBV7-8
clone size: -
CDR3 protein: CASSLGTGGQNTEAFF

J gene: TRBJ1-1
CDR3 length: 14
V gene: TRBV21-1
clone size: -
CDR3 protein: CASSKEQGGTEAFF

J gene: TRBJ2-1
CDR3 length: 12
V gene: TRBV19
clone size: -
CDR3 protein: CASSTGEWEQFF

J gene: TRBJ1-6
CDR3 length: 15
V gene: TRBV7-8
clone size: -
CDR3 protein: CASSPETGSGSPLHF

J gene: TRBJ1-2
CDR3 length: 17
V gene: TRBV7-2
clone size: -
CDR3 protein: CASSLDTGSAGSRGYTF

J gene: TRBJ2-7
CDR3 length: 16
V gene: TRBV7-2
clone size: once
CDR3 protein: CASSLTGGALSYEQYF

J gene: TRBJ1-6
CDR3 length: 17
V gene: TRBV5-6
clone size: -
CDR3 protein: CASSLGSLDRGGSPLHF

J gene: TRBJ2-3
CDR3 length: 16
V gene: TRBV5-4
clone size: -
CDR3 protein: CASSGGQGGRADTQYF

J gene: TRBJ2-5
CDR3 length: 12
V gene: TRBV2
clone size: -
CDR3 protein: CATLTRQETQYF

J gene: TRBJ2-7
CDR3 length: 15
V gene: TRBV6-1
clone size: once
CDR3 protein: CASSAWGQGNNEQYF

J gene: TRBJ2-7
CDR3 length: 15
V gene: TRBV19
clone size: -
CDR3 protein: CATTTRQGEPYEQYF

J gene: TRBJ2-7
CDR3 length: 11
V gene: TRBV20-1
clone size: -
CDR3 protein: CSAQTGYEQYF

J gene: TRBJ2-7
CDR3 length: 12
V gene: TRBV6-5
clone size: once
CDR3 protein: CASSVQGDEQYF

J gene: TRBJ1-5
CDR3 length: 14
V gene: TRBV27
clone size: -
CDR3 protein: CASRQVGNYQPQHF

J gene: TRBJ1-4
CDR3 length: 14
V gene: TRBV2
clone size: few
CDR3 protein: CASRETGDNEKLFF